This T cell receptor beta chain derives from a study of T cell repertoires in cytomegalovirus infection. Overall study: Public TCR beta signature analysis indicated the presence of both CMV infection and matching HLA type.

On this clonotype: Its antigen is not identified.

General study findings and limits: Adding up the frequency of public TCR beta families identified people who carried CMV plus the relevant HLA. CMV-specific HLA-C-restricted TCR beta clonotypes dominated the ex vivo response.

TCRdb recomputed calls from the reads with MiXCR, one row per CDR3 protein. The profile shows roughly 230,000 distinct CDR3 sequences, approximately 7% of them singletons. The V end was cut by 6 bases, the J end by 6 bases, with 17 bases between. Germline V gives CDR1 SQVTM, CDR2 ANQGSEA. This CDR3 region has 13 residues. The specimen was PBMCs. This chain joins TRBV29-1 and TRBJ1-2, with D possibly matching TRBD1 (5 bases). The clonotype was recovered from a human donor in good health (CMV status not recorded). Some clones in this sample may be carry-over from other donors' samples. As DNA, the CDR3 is TGCAGCGTCCAACGGACACTTCGGGATGGCTACACCTTC. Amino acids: CSVQRTLRDGYTF. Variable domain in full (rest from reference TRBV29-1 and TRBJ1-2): SAVISQKPSRDICQRGTSLTIQCQVDSQVTMMFWYRQQPGQSLTLIATANQGSEATYESGFVIDKFPISRPNLTFSTLTVSNMSPEDSSIYLCSVQRTLRDGYTFGSGTRLTVV.